Given below is one TCR beta chain in context. This record comes from a study of cytomegalovirus exposure and HLA in healthy donors. Primers: 60 Vbeta forward and 13 Jbeta reverse. This table comes from immunoSEQ multiplex PCR, and its TCRdb copy is limited to in-frame clones, with some not included. The sample has about 140,000 clones; roughly four fifths are singletons. The CDR3 consists of 14 residues. Germline V gives CDR1 MDHEN, CDR2 SYDVKM. Unmatched junction bases numbered 8, after V lost 6 bases and J lost 4 bases. This TCR was sampled from a woman between 45 and 60 years old in good health and CMV-seropositive. V is TRBV28 and J is TRBJ2-7; TRBD1 matches 8 bases. Sequenced: PBMCs. The CDR3 is CASSMTGVGYEQYF. The CDR3 DNA is TGTGCCAGCAGCATGACAGGGGTTGGTTACGAGCAGTACTTC. Drawing the rest from reference TRBV28 and TRBJ2-7, the complete variable domain is DVKVTQSSRYLVKRTGEKVFLECVQDMDHENMFWYRQDPGLGLRLIYFSYDVKMKEKGDIPEGYSVSREKKERFSLILESASTNQTSMYLCASSMTGVGYEQYFGPGTRLTVT.